The 28 T cell receptor beta chains below come from one sample, sequenced in a study of shared clonotypes between healthy human individuals. The data were produced by immunoSEQ multiplex PCR, yet TCRdb's version contains in-frame clones alone and is incomplete. Of more than 2,000,000 clones in the sample, approximately 93% are singletons; the top ten hold about 0.39%. The source material was naive CD4+ T cells from PBMCs. Subset in this sample: CD45RA+ positively selected. The receptors here all came from a man between 18 and 29 years old in good health. Some clones in this sample may be carry-over from other donors' samples.

The V and J genes are TRBV7-9 and TRBJ1-1, with 9 positions matching TRBD1. Germline V gene data show CDR1 as SEHNR and CDR2 as FQNEAQ (reference sequence). Losses at the gene ends were 4 bases for V and 13 bases for J; bases not matched to a gene: 16. The length of the CDR3 is 15 residues. CDR3: CASSSPSGTGWVDFF. CDR3 in DNA: TGTGCCAGCAGCTCCCCCTCCGGGACAGGGTGGGTGGATTTCTTT.

The chain links TRBV18 to TRBJ2-1, with TRBD2 matching over 10 bases. The CDR3 loop spans 16 amino acids. Germline V gene lookup returns CDR1 KGHSH and CDR2 LQKENI. The J segment lost 7 bases and the V segment lost 1 base, leaving 7 bases of the junction unmatched. This CDR3 is CASSPLGLAGANEQFF. CDR3 sequence (DNA): TGTGCCAGCTCACCACTGGGGCTAGCGGGAGCAAATGAGCAGTTCTTC. The full variable domain, in which reference TRBV18 and TRBJ2-1 provide the parts outside the CDR3, is NAGVMQNPRHLVRRRGQEARLRCSPMKGHSHVYWYRQLPEEGLKFMVYLQKENIIDESGMPKERFSAEFPKEGPSILRIQQVVRGDSAAYFCASSPLGLAGANEQFFGPGTRLTVL.

This chain joins TRBV6-1 and TRBJ2-3; possibly TRBD2 for D (5 bases). Germline CDR1 and CDR2: MNHNS and SASEGT. The germline V and J ends were trimmed by 3 bases and 7 bases, with 8 bases remaining between them. This CDR3 has 12 residues. This chain's CDR3 is CASSEREHTQYF. CDR3 in DNA: TGTGCCAGCAGTGAGAGGGAACATACGCAGTATTTT.

The J gene is TRBJ1-1, the V gene TRBV2; D unresolved. The ends were cut back, 6 bases at V and 2 bases at J, with 10 bases in the middle. Germline V CDR1 and CDR2: SNHLY, FYNNEI. The CDR3 extends over 13 amino acids. The CDR3, as DNA: TGTGCCAGCAGGGTCGAGATAAACACTGAAGCTTTCTTT. It yields the protein CASRVEINTEAFF.

CDR3 amino acids: CASSKGIKGEQYF. The CDR3 DNA reads as TGTGCCAGTAGTAAGGGGATTAAGGGCGAGCAGTACTTC. The V gene is TRBV19, the J gene TRBJ2-7; perhaps TRBD1 as D (5 bases). The CDR3 runs 13 residues. Per the germline V gene, CDR1 is LNHDA and CDR2 is SQIVND (reference sequence). V was cut by 4 bases and J by 6 bases, with 13 bases left in between. Based on the CDR3 plus reference TRBV19 and TRBJ2-7, the full variable domain is DGGITQSPKYLFRKEGQNVTLSCEQNLNHDAMYWYRQDPGQGLRLIYYSQIVNDFQKGDIAEGYSVSREKKESFPLTVTSAQKNPTAFYLCASSKGIKGEQYFGPGTRLTVT.

V and J are TRBV18 and TRBJ2-3; D perhaps matches TRBD1 (6 bases). Trimming left V 2 bases short and J 10 bases short, with 10 bases between. Germline assignment: CDR1 KGHSH and CDR2 LQKENI. This CDR3 is 12 amino acids long. The CDR3 sequence is CASSPEGTPQYF. The CDR3 DNA sequence: TGTGCCAGCTCACCAGAGGGGACACCGCAGTATTTT.

This rearrangement joins TRBV5-4 to TRBJ2-1; 10 nucleotides match TRBD2. The CDR3 runs to 15 residues. The trim removed 4 bases at V and 4 bases at J, leaving 5 bases unmatched. CDR1 and CDR2 from the germline V gene are SGHNT and YYREEE (reference sequence). The CDR3 sequence: CASSTPSGGYNEQFF. Here the CDR3 DNA reads TGTGCCAGCAGCACTCCTAGCGGGGGTTACAATGAGCAGTTCTTC.

The rearrangement joins TRBV11-2 to TRBJ1-2, with D uncertain. V was cut by 1 base and J by 4 bases, with 16 bases left in between. Per germline, CDR1 SGHAT and CDR2 FQNNGV. This CDR3 region has 16 residues. CDR3 in DNA: TGTGCCAGCAGCTTAGCCTTTCGGACGGGAGGCTATGGCTACACCTTC. Translated, it gives CASSLAFRTGGYGYTF.

V and J are TRBV6-1 and TRBJ2-1; TRBD1 aligns across 9 bases. The ends lost 7 bases at V and 5 bases at J; junction bases unmatched: 6. Germline assignment: CDR1 MNHNS and CDR2 SASEGT. This CDR3 contains 14 residues. DNA for the CDR3: TGTGCCAGCATTACAGGGGGCGCCCACAATGAGCAGTTCTTC. It yields the protein CASITGGAHNEQFF.

Worth noting for this clone: The sample holds other DNA sequences that translate to the same CDR3. This chain uses TRBV28 with TRBJ1-2; D remains unclear. The germline V gene encodes CDR1 MDHEN and CDR2 SYDVKM. The ends were cut back, 5 bases at V and 5 bases at J, with 9 bases in the middle. The CDR3 has 12 amino acids. For the CDR3, the DNA is TGTGCCAGCAGTCTGCAGCCGTATGGCTACACCTTC. Translated: CASSLQPYGYTF.

V usage is TRBV11-2 and J usage is TRBJ2-3; D perhaps matches TRBD2 (5 bases). Germline V gene data show CDR1 as SGHAT and CDR2 as FQNNGV. V gave up 4 bases and J gave up 4 bases, with 9 bases separating them. The CDR3 runs 13 residues. CDR3 in amino acids: CASSSAEADTQYF. CDR3 nucleotide sequence: TGTGCCAGCAGCTCAGCGGAAGCAGATACGCAGTATTTT.

V usage is TRBV5-1 and J usage is TRBJ2-1; 10 positions agree with TRBD2. Per the germline V gene, CDR1 is SGHRS and CDR2 is YFSETQ. V lost 3 bases to trimming and J lost 10 bases; unmatched junction nucleotides: 13. The CDR3 totals 16 residues. CDR3 loop: CASSSLPPGLALEQFF. The CDR3 DNA reads TGCGCCAGCAGCTCACTTCCCCCGGGACTAGCGTTGGAGCAGTTCTTC.

The chain links TRBV27 to TRBJ2-7, with D unresolved. The CDR3 length is 14 residues. Germline assignment: CDR1 MNHEY and CDR2 SMNVEV (reference sequence). V was shortened by 8 bases and J by 0 bases, with 14 bases between the two germline ends. For the CDR3, the DNA is TGTGCCAGCCAGGTTTCGATTAGCTCCTACGAGCAGTACTTC. Translating gives CASQVSISSYEQYF.

V is TRBV5-1 and J is TRBJ2-3; maybe TRBD2 (6 bases). The V end was cut by 2 bases, the J end by 4 bases, with 17 bases between. Germline assignment: CDR1 SGHRS and CDR2 YFSETQ. This CDR3 region has 16 residues. CDR3 in DNA: TGCGCCAGCAGCTTAACCGGGACTCTTGGCGCAGATACGCAGTATTTT. Translation gives CASSLTGTLGADTQYF.

J is TRBJ1-1 and V is TRBV6-5; 8 bases fit TRBD1. The germline CDR1 and CDR2 sequences are MNHEY and SVGAGI. V lost 0 bases to trimming and J lost 4 bases; unmatched junction nucleotides: 7. This CDR3 has 16 amino acids. CDR3 nucleotide sequence: TGTGCCAGCAGTTACTCGAGGCAGGGGGCTAGCACTGAAGCTTTCTTT. Encoded protein: CASSYSRQGASTEAFF.

The rearrangement uses TRBV7-3 and TRBJ2-1; 16 bases agree with TRBD2. Germline CDR1 SGHTA, CDR2 FQGTGA. The CDR3 extends over 16 amino acids. J was trimmed by 9 bases and V by 5 bases; bases with no gene match: 7. CDR3 region: CASSQGLAGGAAEQFF. CDR3 nucleotide sequence: TGTGCCAGCAGCCAGGGACTAGCGGGAGGGGCGGCTGAGCAGTTCTTC.

The rearrangement joins TRBV28 to TRBJ1-1, with D maybe TRBD1 (5 bases). Germline CDR1 reads MDHEN; CDR2 reads SYDVKM. Trimming stripped 2 bases from V and 8 bases from J, with 9 bases between. The CDR3 consists of 12 residues. Here the CDR3 DNA reads TGTGCCAGCAGTTTAGCACACAGGGAAGCTTTCTTT. Protein product: CASSLAHREAFF.

This chain connects TRBV19 to TRBJ2-6; TRBD1 or TRBD2 may be the D gene (5 bases each). The CDR3 contains 17 residues. The V and J ends lost 7 bases and 0 bases respectively, with 16 bases between them. The germline V gene has CDR1 LNHDA and CDR2 SQIVND (reference sequence). The CDR3 DNA is TGTGCCAGTACCCCGACCGGGACGACCTCTGGGGCCAACGTCCTGACTTTC. It translates to CASTPTGTTSGANVLTF.

The chain couples TRBV27 to TRBJ2-2, with 9 bases aligning to TRBD2. The V gene's germline CDR1 is MNHEY and CDR2 SMNVEV (reference sequence). The ends lost 7 bases at V and 7 bases at J; junction bases unmatched: 7. The CDR3 consists of 14 residues. CDR3 nucleotide sequence: TGTGCCAGCACCGGACTAGCGTGGGGCGGGGAGCTGTTTTTT. It codes for CASTGLAWGGELFF.

V usage is TRBV7-8 and J usage is TRBJ2-7, with D possibly being TRBD2 (6 bases). V dropped 5 bases and J dropped 3 bases, with 14 bases sitting between them. The CDR3 consists of 14 residues. Per the germline V gene, CDR1 is SGHVS and CDR2 is FQNEAQ. CDR3 sequence: CASSNRESSYEQYF. Written as DNA, the CDR3 is TGTGCCAGCAGCAACCGGGAGAGTAGCTACGAGCAGTACTTC.

V and J are TRBV7-2 and TRBJ2-2; TRBD1 agrees at 8 bases. The CDR3 is 16 residues long. Trimming at V came to 5 bases and at J to 2 bases, leaving 7 bases not matched to a gene. Germline lookup yields CDR1 SGHTA and CDR2 FQGNSA. The CDR3 here is CASSARTGINTGELFF. DNA for the CDR3: TGTGCCAGCAGCGCCCGGACAGGGATTAACACCGGGGAGCTGTTTTTT.

This chain links TRBV19 with TRBJ1-5, with a possible D match to TRBD1 (5 bases). This CDR3 has 14 residues. V lost 3 bases and J 5 bases, leaving 11 bases between the germline ends. Germline CDR1 reads LNHDA; CDR2 reads SQIVND (reference sequence). The CDR3 region has the DNA TGTGCCAGTAGTATTTGGGGCCATGATCAGCCCCAGCATTTT. This encodes CASSIWGHDQPQHF.

In DNA form, the CDR3 reads TGCGCCAGGGCCCGGGCGGGGACGAACACCGGGGAGCTGTTTTTT. Amino acids: CARARAGTNTGELFF. The chain couples TRBV10-1 to TRBJ2-2, with a tentative D call TRBD2 (6 bases). Germline assignment: CDR1 WNHNN and CDR2 SYGVQD (reference sequence). This CDR3 is 15 amino acids long. Trimming shortened V by 9 bases and J by 0 bases, and 14 bases separated the two germline ends.

This chain uses TRBV28 with TRBJ2-7; 9 nucleotides match TRBD1. V shed 9 bases, J shed 3 bases, and the junction held 12 bases outside the gene matches. The CDR3 has 15 amino acids. Germline loops: CDR1 MDHEN, CDR2 SYDVKM. The CDR3 sequence is CASYEEGTGIYEQYF. The CDR3 DNA follows: TGTGCCAGTTACGAAGAGGGGACAGGGATCTACGAGCAGTACTTC.

The chain uses TRBV10-2 and TRBJ2-2; weak D call: TRBD1 (6 bases). Germline CDR1 WSHSY, CDR2 SAAADI. This CDR3 has 13 amino acids. V lost 5 bases to trimming and J lost 3 bases, with 7 bases between them. CDR3 region: CASSQGYTGELFF. As DNA, the CDR3 is TGCGCCAGCAGTCAGGGGTACACCGGGGAGCTGTTTTTT.

V usage is TRBV27 and J usage is TRBJ1-2; no clear D gene. Germline loops: CDR1 MNHEY, CDR2 SMNVEV (reference sequence). V dropped 0 bases and J dropped 8 bases, with 7 bases sitting between them. The CDR3 loop spans 12 amino acids. The CDR3 spells CASSLSGGGYTF. In nucleotides, the CDR3 is TGTGCCAGCAGTTTATCGGGTGGAGGCTACACCTTC.

Concerning this clone itself: This specimen includes other DNA sequences encoding the same CDR3. This chain uses TRBV27 with TRBJ2-7, with 7 positions matching TRBD1. V lost 3 bases and J lost 2; bases outside the gene matches: 1. The CDR3 runs 13 residues. The germline V gene encodes CDR1 MNHEY and CDR2 SMNVEV (reference sequence). CDR3 in DNA: TGTGCCAGCAGTTTGGGACAGCCCTACGAGCAGTACTTC. Its translation: CASSLGQPYEQYF.

For the CDR3, the DNA is TGTGCCAGCAGCGCCCTTCCTGATTTGACAGAGCAGTTCTTC. Translated: CASSALPDLTEQFF. The J gene is TRBJ2-1, the V gene TRBV9, with unresolved D. The V gene's germline CDR1 is SGDLS and CDR2 YYNGEE. CDR3 size: 14 residues. Trimming took 3 bases from V and 10 from J, leaving 17 bases between them. Based on the CDR3 plus reference TRBV9 and TRBJ2-1, the full variable domain is DSGVTQTPKHLITATGQRVTLRCSPRSGDLSVYWYQQSLDQGLQFLIQYYNGEERAKGNILERFSAQQFPDLHSELNLSSLELGDSALYFCASSALPDLTEQFFGPGTRLTVL.